Following are 22 T cell receptor beta chains from one sample sequenced in a study of identical twins (dated by TCRdb to between 2015 and 2016). Library prep was done by 5' RACE. Instrument on record: Illumina HiSeq 2000. Through fastp at Q25 and MiXCR, TCRdb rebuilt clones from the public reads, retaining in-frame beta chains. Rows are unified per CDR3 protein, each entry keeping the most common DNA and genes. Recorded for this sample are some 500,000 distinct CDR3 sequences; around 15% of them occurred a single time. The ten largest clones take up about 0.97% of the sample. This sample also appeared in a second study, on yellow fever vaccine responses in identical twins.

The sequenced sample consisted of CD4+ T cells sorted from blood. All receptors derive from a woman aged 18-29 years in good health.

The rearrangement links TRBV24-1 to TRBJ2-7; possibly TRBD1 or TRBD2 for D (5 bases each). The CDR3 runs 16 residues. Per the germline V gene, CDR1 is KGHDR and CDR2 is SFDVKD. Trimming took 1 base from V and 6 from J, leaving 18 bases between them. The CDR3: CATSDFTPGRVGEQYF. The CDR3 DNA follows: TGTGCCACCAGTGATTTTACCCCGGGACGAGTGGGCGAGCAGTACTTC.

The V and J genes are TRBV5-6 and TRBJ2-1; TRBD1 matches at 10 bases. V lost 3 bases, J lost 5 bases, and 8 bases stayed unmatched. The germline gives CDR1 SGHDT, CDR2 YYEEEE. This CDR3 spans 16 amino acids. In nucleotides, the CDR3 is TGTGCCAGCAGCTCCCCCGGGACAGGGGACGACAATGAGCAGTTCTTC. Amino acid sequence: CASSSPGTGDDNEQFF.

This clonotype was seen many times. This chain links TRBV6-2 or TRBV6-3 with TRBJ2-5; D is unclear. Deletions cut 1 base from V and 5 bases from J, with 2 bases between. In germline, CDR1 is MNHEY, CDR2 SVGEGT. The length of the CDR3 is 11 residues. CDR3 amino acids: CASSYFETQYF. The CDR3 DNA reads as TGTGCCAGCAGTTACTTCGAGACCCAGTACTTC.

This clonotype was detected a few times. V usage is TRBV5-1 and J usage is TRBJ2-3, with TRBD1 matching 7 bases. Trimming took 5 bases from V and 6 from J; bases not matched to a gene: 6. Germline lookup yields CDR1 SGHRS and CDR2 YFSETQ. The CDR3 covers 13 residues. CDR3 coding DNA: TGCGCCAGCAGGCCCACAGGGGTGGATACGCAGTATTTT. Translation: CASRPTGVDTQYF.

This clonotype was counted a few times. This chain links TRBV20-1 with TRBJ1-2, with D perhaps matching TRBD1 (6 bases). Trimming stripped 5 bases from V and 3 bases from J, with 16 bases between. This CDR3 contains 14 residues. CDR1 is DFQATT, CDR2 SNEGSKA, per germline (reference sequence). Written as DNA, the CDR3 is TGCAGTGCTGGGTGGGGCAGGGGAGACTATGGCTACACCTTC. Its translation is CSAGWGRGDYGYTF.

The chain joins TRBV7-9 to TRBJ2-7; no firm D call. CDR3 length: 16 residues. V lost 2 bases and J 6 bases, leaving 20 bases between the germline ends. Germline V gene lookup returns CDR1 SEHNR and CDR2 FQNEAQ (reference sequence). The CDR3 DNA follows: TGTGCCAGCAGCTTACCCCGTGGTCTTGAAAGTCCCGAGCAGTACTTC. Translation: CASSLPRGLESPEQYF.

A few counts support this clonotype. J is TRBJ2-6 and V is TRBV27, with 11 nucleotides matching TRBD1. The J segment lost 0 bases and the V segment lost 5 bases, leaving 6 bases of the junction unmatched. From germline, CDR1 is MNHEY and CDR2 SMNVEV (reference sequence). This CDR3 is 18 amino acids long. CDR3: CASSKRTGGVSGANVLTF. The DNA for the CDR3 is TGTGCCAGCAGTAAGAGGACAGGGGGCGTCTCTGGGGCCAACGTCCTGACTTTC.

The genes are TRBV28 and TRBJ2-5; D might be TRBD1 (6 bases). The V gene's germline CDR1 is MDHEN and CDR2 SYDVKM. V gave up 6 bases and J gave up 5 bases, with 13 bases separating them. The CDR3 length is 13 residues. The CDR3: CASREQGRETQYF. For the CDR3, the DNA is TGTGCCAGCAGGGAACAGGGTCGGGAGACCCAGTACTTC. The complete variable domain, with remaining parts taken from reference TRBV28 and TRBJ2-5, reads DVKVTQSSRYLVKRTGEKVFLECVQDMDHENMFWYRQDPGLGLRLIYFSYDVKMKEKGDIPEGYSVSREKKERFSLILESASTNQTSMYLCASREQGRETQYFGPGTRLLVL.

The table lists this clonotype with many counts. The rearrangement joins TRBV28 to TRBJ1-2; possibly TRBD1 for D (6 bases). The CDR3 runs 15 residues. Germline lookup yields CDR1 MDHEN and CDR2 SYDVKM. Deletions cut 1 base from V and 14 bases from J, with 23 bases between. CDR3 amino acids: CASSLSSQGHLLWTF. As DNA, the CDR3 is TGTGCCAGCAGTTTATCATCCCAGGGACACCTCCTCTGGACCTTC.

This rearrangement joins TRBV7-9 to TRBJ2-3; 11 bases are shared with TRBD2. The CDR3 covers 16 residues. J gave up 5 bases and V 6 bases, and 10 bases lay outside the gene matches. Germline loops: CDR1 SEHNR, CDR2 FQNEAQ (reference sequence). The CDR3: CASRHTGTSGKDTQYF. The CDR3 DNA reads as TGTGCCAGCAGGCATACCGGGACTAGCGGAAAAGATACGCAGTATTTT.

This clonotype was counted only a few times. The chain uses TRBV5-6 and TRBJ2-3; tentative D call: TRBD1 (5 bases). Per germline, CDR1 SGHDT and CDR2 YYEEEE. Trimming cost V 4 bases and J 7 bases, with 16 bases left between them. The CDR3 consists of 14 residues. As DNA, the CDR3 is TGTGCCAGCAGCCAACAGGTCCTGGGTCATACGCAGTATTTT. Its protein product is CASSQQVLGHTQYF.

The sample holds a few counts of this clonotype. This chain uses TRBV25-1 with TRBJ2-3; perhaps TRBD2 as D (6 bases). CDR1 is MGHDK and CDR2 is SYGVNS in the germline V gene. V was shortened by 4 bases and J by 4 bases, with 12 bases between the two germline ends. The CDR3 has 14 residues. The CDR3 here is CASSGPSEADTQYF. The CDR3, as DNA: TGTGCCAGCAGTGGGCCTAGCGAGGCAGATACGCAGTATTTT.

In this sample, this clonotype turned up a few times. The chain uses TRBV7-2 and TRBJ2-1; D may be TRBD2 (6 bases). V shed 10 bases and J shed 9 bases, with 19 bases lying between them. Germline values: CDR1 SGHTA, CDR2 FQGNSA. This CDR3 spans 13 amino acids. CDR3 loop: CATRVGGGGEQFF. CDR3 DNA: TGTGCCACCAGGGTCGGGGGAGGTGGTGAGCAGTTCTTC.

This clonotype was counted only a few times. V is TRBV30 and J is TRBJ2-1; D gene unclear. With 0 bases removed from V and 9 bases from J, the gap between germline ends came to 6 bases. CDR1 is GTSNPN, CDR2 SVGIG, per germline (reference sequence). This CDR3 region has 11 residues. The CDR3 DNA reads TGTGCCTGGAGTGTACGCGGTGAGCAGTTCTTC. Its protein is CAWSVRGEQFF.

This clonotype was counted between two and nine times. This chain joins TRBV20-1 and TRBJ2-1, with 11 bases that match TRBD2. CDR1 and CDR2 from the germline V gene are DFQATT and SNEGSKA (reference sequence). V was pared by 3 bases and J by 7 bases, with 5 bases of the junction left unmatched. The CDR3 sequence is 14 residues long. DNA for the CDR3: TGCAGTGCTAGGCATAGCGGGAGGGTGAATGAGCAGTTCTTC. It codes for CSARHSGRVNEQFF.

The V gene is TRBV4-3, the J gene TRBJ2-2, with 7 bases identical to TRBD1. V gave up 4 bases and J gave up 2 bases; unmatched junction bases: 13. There are 18 residues in the CDR3. Per germline, CDR1 LGHNA and CDR2 YSLEER. This chain's CDR3 is CASSRFTGTAINTGELFF. The CDR3 DNA sequence: TGCGCCAGCAGCCGATTCACCGGGACAGCAATTAACACCGGGGAGCTGTTTTTT.

V is TRBV11-2 and J is TRBJ2-7; tentative D call: TRBD2 (6 bases). There are 15 residues in the CDR3. Germline CDR1 SGHAT, CDR2 FQNNGV. Trimming took off 5 bases at V and 3 bases at J, with 17 bases between the two ends. CDR3 DNA: TGTGCCAGCAGCCTCGGAGGGGTGACCCTCTACGAGCAGTACTTC. As protein: CASSLGGVTLYEQYF.

Many counts were recorded for this clonotype. Here the CDR3 DNA reads TGTGCCAGCAGCCTTGGACAGGGCGGGCAGCCCCAGCATTTT. As protein: CASSLGQGGQPQHF. The V gene is TRBV12-3 or TRBV12-4, the J gene TRBJ1-5; 8 positions match TRBD1. This CDR3 has 14 residues. The ends lost 6 bases at V and 7 bases at J; junction bases unmatched: 8.

V gene TRBV5-1 combines with J gene TRBJ2-1, with 8 bases lining up with TRBD2. The CDR3 is 17 residues long. Germline V CDR1 and CDR2: SGHRS, YFSETQ. Germline trimming cut 1 base from V and 4 bases from J; bases unmatched to any gene: 10. CDR3 sequence reads: CASSLSGFSGGYNEQFF. CDR3 in DNA: TGCGCCAGCAGCTTGAGTGGGTTTTCGGGGGGGTACAATGAGCAGTTCTTC.

This rearrangement joins TRBV11-2 to TRBJ2-5; 11 bases agree with TRBD1. J lost 2 bases, V lost 0 bases, and 2 bases had no gene match. The V gene's germline CDR1 is SGHAT and CDR2 FQNNGV. The CDR3 consists of 16 residues. The CDR3 sequence: CASSLEGTGGQETQYF. The CDR3 DNA is TGTGCCAGCAGCTTAGAGGGGACAGGGGGGCAAGAGACCCAGTACTTC. Filled out from reference TRBV11-2 and TRBJ2-5, the complete variable domain reads EAGVAQSPRYKIIEKRQSVAFWCNPISGHATLYWYQQILGQGPKLLIQFQNNGVVDDSQLPKDRFSAERLKGVDSTLKIQPAKLEDSAVYLCASSLEGTGGQETQYFGPGTRLLVL.

This clonotype has a count of ten or more. This chain connects TRBV28 to TRBJ1-4; unclear D gene. Germline V gives CDR1 MDHEN, CDR2 SYDVKM. Trimming took 8 bases from V and 6 from J, leaving 22 bases between them. The CDR3 runs to 16 residues. CDR3 region: CASALGGKARDEKLFF. DNA for the CDR3: TGTGCCAGCGCTCTGGGAGGGAAAGCGCGGGATGAAAAACTGTTTTTT.

The rearrangement uses TRBV4-1 and TRBJ2-1; D perhaps matches TRBD2 (6 bases). The germline V and J ends were trimmed by 0 bases and 4 bases, with 31 bases remaining between them. The CDR3 is 22 residues long. In germline, CDR1 is MGHRA, CDR2 YSYEKL. In nucleotides, the CDR3 is TGCGCCAGCAGCCAAGATCCCTCAGCGAGGAGGAGGACCGCGGGGAATTACAATGAGCAGTTCTTC. Its protein product is CASSQDPSARRRTAGNYNEQFF.